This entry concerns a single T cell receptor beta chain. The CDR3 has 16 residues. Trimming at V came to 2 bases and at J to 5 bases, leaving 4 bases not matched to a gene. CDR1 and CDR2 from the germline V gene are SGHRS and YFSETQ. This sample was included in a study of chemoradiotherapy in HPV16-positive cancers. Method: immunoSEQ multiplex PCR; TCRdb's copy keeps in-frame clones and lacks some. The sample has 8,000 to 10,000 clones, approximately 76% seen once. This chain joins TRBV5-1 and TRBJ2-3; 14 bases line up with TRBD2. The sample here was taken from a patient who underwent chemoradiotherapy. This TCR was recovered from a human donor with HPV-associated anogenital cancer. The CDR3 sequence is CASSLGLAGGLDTQYF. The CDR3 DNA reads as TGCGCCAGCAGCTTAGGACTAGCGGGGGGATTAGATACGCAGTATTTT.